This entry lists 7 T cell receptor beta chains sequenced from one sample in a study of shared clonotypes between healthy human individuals. Assay used: immunoSEQ multiplex PCR; TCRdb lists only in-frame clones, some missing. The table shows over a million clones, with around 78% occurring only once. The specimen sequenced was memory CD4+ T cells from PBMCs. Subset given: CD45RA-negative fraction. The receptors originated from a man in his late teens or twenties in good health. Some clones in this sample may be carry-over from other donors' samples.

The chain couples TRBV11-2 to TRBJ2-7; D might be TRBD1 or TRBD2, each matching 5 bases. V lost 5 bases and J lost 0, with 11 bases in between. Germline assignment: CDR1 SGHAT and CDR2 FQNNGV. The CDR3 has 14 amino acids. The CDR3 here is CASSHLRGSYEQYF. The CDR3 region has the DNA TGTGCCAGCAGCCATTTGAGGGGCTCCTACGAGCAGTACTTC.

About this clone: The same CDR3 arises from other DNA sequences in this sample as well. The V gene is TRBV20-1, the J gene TRBJ2-1, with a tentative D call TRBD2 (5 bases). This CDR3 is built from 10 residues. In germline, CDR1 is DFQATT, CDR2 SNEGSKA (reference sequence). Trimming left V 5 bases short and J 7 bases short, with 6 bases between. DNA for the CDR3: TGCAGTGCTCCGGGGAATGAGCAGTTCTTC. Its translation: CSAPGNEQFF.

This clone was recorded only once. The rearrangement uses TRBV28 and TRBJ2-7; D call uncertain. V lost 8 bases and J 1 base, leaving 3 bases between the germline ends. This CDR3 contains 10 residues. The germline V gene has CDR1 MDHEN and CDR2 SYDVKM. The CDR3 loop is CASQSYEQYF. The CDR3 coding sequence is TGTGCCAGCCAATCCTACGAGCAGTACTTC. The full variable domain, in which reference TRBV28 and TRBJ2-7 provide the parts outside the CDR3, is DVKVTQSSRYLVKRTGEKVFLECVQDMDHENMFWYRQDPGLGLRLIYFSYDVKMKEKGDIPEGYSVSREKKERFSLILESASTNQTSMYLCASQSYEQYFGPGTRLTVT.

Comments on this clone: The same CDR3 is also encoded by other DNA sequences in this sample. The genes are TRBV7-8 and TRBJ2-7; D may be TRBD2 (6 bases). The CDR3 length is 14 residues. CDR1 is SGHVS and CDR2 is FQNEAQ in the germline V gene. V lost 1 base and J 1 base, leaving 8 bases between the germline ends. The CDR3 sequence: CASSLVRGSYEQYF. CDR3 nucleotide sequence: TGTGCCAGCAGCTTAGTCCGGGGGTCCTACGAGCAGTACTTC.

The chain combines TRBV28 with TRBJ2-1; D may correspond to TRBD1 or TRBD2 (5 bases each). Trimming removed 9 bases at V and 3 bases at J, with 12 bases between. This CDR3 region has 13 residues. Germline V gene data show CDR1 as MDHEN and CDR2 as SYDVKM. CDR3 DNA: TGTGCCAGTCGGGGACCATACTACAATGAGCAGTTCTTC. This translates into CASRGPYYNEQFF.

As for this clone: This CDR3 is also generated by other DNA sequences in the sample. The chain links TRBV30 to TRBJ1-2, with a weak D call TRBD1 (5 bases). This CDR3 is built from 13 residues. V lost 0 bases, J lost 4 bases, and 9 bases lay in between. Germline values: CDR1 GTSNPN, CDR2 SVGIG (reference sequence). The CDR3 bases are TGTGCCTGGAGTGTCCGGGGGGGCTATGGCTACACCTTC. Translated, it gives CAWSVRGGYGYTF.

The chain employs TRBV5-4 and TRBJ2-5; TRBD2 matches at 12 bases. The CDR3 spans 18 residues. J was trimmed by 1 base and V by 4 bases; bases with no gene match: 11. Germline V gene lookup returns CDR1 SGHNT and CDR2 YYREEE (reference sequence). CDR3: CASSQLHRTSGTQETQYF. CDR3 DNA sequence: TGTGCCAGCAGCCAGCTACACCGGACTAGCGGGACCCAAGAGACCCAGTACTTC. Together with reference TRBV5-4 and TRBJ2-5, the CDR3 gives the full variable domain: ETGVTQSPTHLIKTRGQQVTLRCSSQSGHNTVSWYQQALGQGPQFIFQYYREEENGRGNFPPRFSGLQFPNYSSELNVNALELDDSALYLCASSQLHRTSGTQETQYFGPGTRLLVL.